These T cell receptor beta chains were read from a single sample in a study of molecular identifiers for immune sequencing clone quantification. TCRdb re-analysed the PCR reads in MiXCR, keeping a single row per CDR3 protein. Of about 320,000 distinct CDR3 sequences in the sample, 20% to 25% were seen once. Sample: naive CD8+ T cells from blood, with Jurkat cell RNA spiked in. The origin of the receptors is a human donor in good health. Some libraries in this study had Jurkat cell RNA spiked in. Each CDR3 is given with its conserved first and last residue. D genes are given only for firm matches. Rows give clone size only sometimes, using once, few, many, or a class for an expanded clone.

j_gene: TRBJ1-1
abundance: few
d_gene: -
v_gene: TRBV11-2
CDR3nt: TGTGCCAGCAGCTTAGTCCTAGGGGCGGGAACTGAAGCTTTCTTT
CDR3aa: CASSLVLGAGTEAFF

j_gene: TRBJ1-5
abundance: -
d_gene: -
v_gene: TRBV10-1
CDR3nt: TGCGCCAGCAGTGAACTCCGGGCCCAGCATTTT
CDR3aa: CASSELRAQHF

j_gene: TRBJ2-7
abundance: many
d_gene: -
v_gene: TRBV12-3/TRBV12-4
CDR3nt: TGTGCCAGCAGTCCATCCAGATCAGGGGAGCAGTACTTC
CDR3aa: CASSPSRSGEQYF

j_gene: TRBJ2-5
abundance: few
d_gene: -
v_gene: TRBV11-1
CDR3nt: TGTGCCAGCAAGGAGGGAAAAGAGACCCAGTACTTC
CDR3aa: CASKEGKETQYF

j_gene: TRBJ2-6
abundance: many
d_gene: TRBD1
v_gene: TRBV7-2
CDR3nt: TGTGCCAGCAGCTTGATCAGGGGGCACGGGGCCAACGTCCTGACTTTC
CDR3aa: CASSLIRGHGANVLTF

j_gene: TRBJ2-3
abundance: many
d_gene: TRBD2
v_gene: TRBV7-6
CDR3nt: TGTGCCAGCAGCAAAACTAGCGGGGAACCAGATACGCAGTATTTT
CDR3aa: CASSKTSGEPDTQYF

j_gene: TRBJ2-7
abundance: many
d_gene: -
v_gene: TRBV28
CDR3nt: TGTGCCAGCAGTTTCGGACGGGCCGGAGCCTACGAGCAGTACTTC
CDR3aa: CASSFGRAGAYEQYF

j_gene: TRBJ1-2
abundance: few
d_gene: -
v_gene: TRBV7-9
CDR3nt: TGTGCCAGCAGCTCGCCCCCCAACTATGGCTACACCTTC
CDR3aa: CASSSPPNYGYTF

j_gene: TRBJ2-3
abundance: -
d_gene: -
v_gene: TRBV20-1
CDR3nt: TGCAGTGCTAGAGATCGCCCAGGGAGAGATACGCAGTATTTT
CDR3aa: CSARDRPGRDTQYF

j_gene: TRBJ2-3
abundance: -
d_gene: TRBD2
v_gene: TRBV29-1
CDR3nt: TGCAGCGTTGAAGTAGCGGGAGGGCCCGGCGCGCAGTATTTT
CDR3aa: CSVEVAGGPGAQYF

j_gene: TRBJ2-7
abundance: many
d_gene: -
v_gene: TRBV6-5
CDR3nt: TGTGCCAGCGGCGACATCCCCCTCGAGCAGTACTTC
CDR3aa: CASGDIPLEQYF

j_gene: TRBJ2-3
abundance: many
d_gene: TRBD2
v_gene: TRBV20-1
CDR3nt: TGCAGTGCTAGACCATTAGCGGGGACCCCAGATACGCAGTATTTT
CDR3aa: CSARPLAGTPDTQYF

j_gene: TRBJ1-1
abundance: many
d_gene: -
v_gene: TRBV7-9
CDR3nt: TGTGCCAGCAGGACGGGGGGTACGATGAACACTGAAGCTTTCTTT
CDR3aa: CASRTGGTMNTEAFF

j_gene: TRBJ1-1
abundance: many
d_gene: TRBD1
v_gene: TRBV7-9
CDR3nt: TGTGCCAGCAGCTTAAGGGACAGGGAAGGAGCTTTCTTT
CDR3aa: CASSLRDREGAFF

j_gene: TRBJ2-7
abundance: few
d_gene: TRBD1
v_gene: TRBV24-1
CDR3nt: TGTGCCACCAGTGATCAAACAGGGGGCTACGAGCAGTACTTC
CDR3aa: CATSDQTGGYEQYF

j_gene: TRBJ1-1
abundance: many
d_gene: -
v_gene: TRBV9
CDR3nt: TGTGCCAGCAGCGAGGGGGGGGCAAGCACTGAAGCTTTCTTT
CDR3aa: CASSEGGASTEAFF

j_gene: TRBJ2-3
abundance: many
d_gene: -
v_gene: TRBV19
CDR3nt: TGTGCCAGTAGCCCTTCGATCGAGGGGATTCAGGGTACGCAGTATTTT
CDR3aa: CASSPSIEGIQGTQYF

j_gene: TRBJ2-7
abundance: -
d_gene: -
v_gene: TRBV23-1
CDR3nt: TGCGCCAGCAGACAATCGGTTCCCGGCGAGCAGTACTTC
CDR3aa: CASRQSVPGEQYF

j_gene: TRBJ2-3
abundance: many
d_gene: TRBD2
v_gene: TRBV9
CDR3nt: TGTGCCAGCAGCGTAGGGGCGGGGGGGCCCACAGATACGCAGTATTTT
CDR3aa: CASSVGAGGPTDTQYF

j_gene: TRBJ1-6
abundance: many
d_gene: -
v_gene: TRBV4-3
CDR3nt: TGCGCCAGCAGCCTGACAGGACGGTATTATAATTCACCCCTCCACTTT
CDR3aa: CASSLTGRYYNSPLHF

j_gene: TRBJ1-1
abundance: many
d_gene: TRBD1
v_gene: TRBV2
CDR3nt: TGTGCCAGCAGTGAATTGGGGACAGGACAAAACACTGAAGCTTTCTTT
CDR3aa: CASSELGTGQNTEAFF

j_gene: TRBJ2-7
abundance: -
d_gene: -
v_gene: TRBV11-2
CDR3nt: TGTGCCAGCAGCTTGGGACCTACCTACGAGCAGTGCTTC
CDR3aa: CASSLGPTYEQCF

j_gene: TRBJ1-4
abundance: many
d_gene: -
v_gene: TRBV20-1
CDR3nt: TGCAGTGCTCCTAGGGCGAATAATGAAAAACTGTTTTTT
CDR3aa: CSAPRANNEKLFF

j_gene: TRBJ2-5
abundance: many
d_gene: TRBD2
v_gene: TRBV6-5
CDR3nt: TGTGCCAGCGTGCCTAGCGGGGGGAACCAAGAGACCCAGTACTTC
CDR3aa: CASVPSGGNQETQYF

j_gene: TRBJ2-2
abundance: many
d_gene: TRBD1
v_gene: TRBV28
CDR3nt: TGTGCCAGCAGTTTCGGACAGGGGCTTACCGGGGAGCTGTTTTTT
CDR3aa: CASSFGQGLTGELFF

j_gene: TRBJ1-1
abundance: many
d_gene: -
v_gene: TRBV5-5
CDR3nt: TGTGCCAGCAGCTTGCGGTTGGGACAAACGAACACTGAAGCTTTCTTT
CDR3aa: CASSLRLGQTNTEAFF

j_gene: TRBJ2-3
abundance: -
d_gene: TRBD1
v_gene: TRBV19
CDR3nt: TGTGCCAGTAGCCCTGGGACAGGGGAAGATACGCAGTATTTT
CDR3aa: CASSPGTGEDTQYF

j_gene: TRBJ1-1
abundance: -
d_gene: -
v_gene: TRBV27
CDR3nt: TGTGCCGGCAGTCGGCAGGGAAACACTGAAGCTTTCTTT
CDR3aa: CAGSRQGNTEAFF

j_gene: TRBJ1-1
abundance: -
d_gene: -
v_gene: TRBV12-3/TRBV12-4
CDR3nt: TGTGCCAGCAGCCTCGGCAGGGTGGAGTTCACTGAAGCTTTCTTT
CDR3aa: CASSLGRVEFTEAFF

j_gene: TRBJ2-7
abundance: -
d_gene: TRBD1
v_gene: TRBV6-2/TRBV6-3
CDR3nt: TGTGCCAGCAGTTACTCGGTGGACAGGGGAGTATACTACGAGCAGTACTTC
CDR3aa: CASSYSVDRGVYYEQYF

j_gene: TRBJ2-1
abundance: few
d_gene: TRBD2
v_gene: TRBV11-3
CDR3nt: TGTGCCAGCAGCCCGGGACTAGACAATGAGCAGTTCTTC
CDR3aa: CASSPGLDNEQFF

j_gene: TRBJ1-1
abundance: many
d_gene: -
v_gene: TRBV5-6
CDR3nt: TGTGCCAGCTCAATCCTCGGACACATCCTCTTT
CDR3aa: CASSILGHILF